This T cell receptor (beta chain) was obtained from a study of cytomegalovirus exposure and HLA in healthy donors. General observations from the study: Presence/absence analyses supposed approximately even sequencing depth among donors.

The PCR used 60 Vbeta and 13 Jbeta primers. TCRdb's copy holds only in-frame clones and misses some; the assay was immunoSEQ multiplex PCR. Among about 160,000 clones, roughly three quarters were seen once, and the ten largest hold around 9.8%. About this clone: The antigen is not known.

Looked up from germline, CDR1 is MNHEY and CDR2 is SMNVEV (reference sequence). The CDR3 has 13 residues. V was pared by 3 bases and J by 7 bases, with 9 bases between. Sequencing was done on a sample of PBMCs. This TCR came from a man younger than 30 in good health and CMV-seropositive. This rearrangement joins TRBV27 to TRBJ2-2; D not resolved. The CDR3 loop reads CASSFLHYGELFF. In DNA form, the CDR3 reads TGTGCCAGCAGTTTTCTCCACTACGGGGAGCTGTTTTTT.